The 4 T cell receptor beta chains presented below share a single source sample, sequenced in a study of regulatory T cells in long-lasting Graves disease. Sequencing libraries for TCR beta were prepared with iRepertoire HTBI primers and Arm-PCR of CDR3 regions. TCRdb re-derived calls from the multiplex PCR reads in MiXCR, one entry per CDR3 protein. The sample consists of about 470,000 distinct CDR3 sequences, approximately 21% of them appearing once. Time point specified: persistent/refractory GD, antithyroid drugs over 5 years with positive TRAb. From PBMCs, RNA was extracted and then used to make the TCR library. Specimen: peripheral blood mononuclear cells (PBMCs), collected when the disease was refractory, from a patient treated with antithyroid drugs. All receptors come from a female donor with Graves disease.

A note on this clonotype: A read error may explain this, as a much larger clone is one base away. The chain joins TRBV6-5 to TRBJ2-7, with TRBD1 matching 9 bases. The CDR3 covers 15 residues. Trimming at V came to 4 bases and at J to 7 bases, leaving 11 bases not matched to a gene. Germline CDR1 is MNHEY and CDR2 is SVGAGI. The CDR3 loop reads CASSCPTRGTGEQYF. The CDR3 DNA is TGTGCCAGCAGTTGCCCGACCAGGGGGACAGGGGAGCAGTACTTC.

This clonotype was picked up many times. The gene calls are TRBV27 and TRBJ1-5, with unresolved D. CDR3 length equals 15 residues. Trimming removed 6 bases from V and 0 bases from J, with 12 bases in between. Germline V gene sequence: CDR1 MNHEY, CDR2 SMNVEV (reference sequence). This CDR3 is CASSPWGNSNQPQHF. CDR3 sequence (DNA): TGTGCCAGCAGCCCGTGGGGTAATAGCAATCAGCCCCAGCATTTT.

This clonotype was observed a handful of times. The V and J genes are TRBV7-6 and TRBJ2-2, with D perhaps matching TRBD1 or TRBD2 (5 bases each). Per the germline V gene, CDR1 is SGHVS and CDR2 is FNYEAQ. V lost 3 bases and J 2 bases, leaving 16 bases between the germline ends. The length of the CDR3 is 17 residues. CDR3 DNA sequence: TGTGCCAGCAGCTTGGGACGGCCTCAGATCAACACCGGGGAGCTGTTTTTT. Translated: CASSLGRPQINTGELFF. Complete variable domain (other parts from reference TRBV7-6 and TRBJ2-2): GAGVSQSPRYKVTKRGQDVALRCDPISGHVSLYWYRQALGQGPEFLTYFNYEAQQDKSGLPNDRFSAERPEGSISTLTIQRTEQRDSAMYRCASSLGRPQINTGELFFGEGSRLTVL.

The table lists this clonotype with many counts. This rearrangement joins TRBV7-9 to TRBJ2-7, with TRBD1 matching 9 bases. V gave up 7 bases and J gave up 7 bases; unmatched junction bases: 11. This CDR3 has 14 residues. From germline, CDR1 is SEHNR and CDR2 FQNEAQ (reference sequence). This CDR3 is CASTGQGTLGEQYF. The CDR3 bases are TGTGCCAGCACTGGACAGGGGACGTTGGGGGAGCAGTACTTC. The whole variable domain, remainder taken from reference TRBV7-9 and TRBJ2-7, is DTGVSQNPRHKITKRGQNVTFRCDPISEHNRLYWYRQTLGQGPEFLTYFQNEAQLEKSRLLSDRFSAERPKGSFSTLEIQRTEQGDSAMYLCASTGQGTLGEQYFGPGTRLTVT.